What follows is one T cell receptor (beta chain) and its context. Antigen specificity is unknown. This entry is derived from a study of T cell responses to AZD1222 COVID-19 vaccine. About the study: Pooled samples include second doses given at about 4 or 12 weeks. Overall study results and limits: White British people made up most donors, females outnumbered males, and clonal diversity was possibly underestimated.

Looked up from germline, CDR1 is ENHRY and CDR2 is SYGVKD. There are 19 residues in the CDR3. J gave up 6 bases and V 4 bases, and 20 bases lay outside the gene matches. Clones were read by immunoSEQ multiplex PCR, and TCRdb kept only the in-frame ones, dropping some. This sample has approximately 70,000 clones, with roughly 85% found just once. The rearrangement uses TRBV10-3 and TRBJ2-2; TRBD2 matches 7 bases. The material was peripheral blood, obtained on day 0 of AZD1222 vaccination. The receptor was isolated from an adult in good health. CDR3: CAISGGLPGGSSSAGELFF. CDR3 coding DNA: TGTGCCATCAGTGGGGGTCTGCCCGGGGGGAGTTCAAGCGCCGGGGAGCTGTTTTTT.